These 2 T cell receptor beta chains were all obtained from the same sample, sequenced in a study of read filtering for tumor transcriptome and immune sequencing. The library was built from around 400 ng RNA with molecular barcoded adaptors for alpha/delta and beta/gamma chains. TCRdb reanalysed the reads using MiXCR and keeps one entry per CDR3 protein. The table shows 45,000 to 55,000 distinct CDR3 sequences, with about 12% occurring only once. Sequences were obtained from a population of CD138-negative cells sorted from bone marrow. All receptors come from a donor over 35 with multiple myeloma.

In its sample, this clonotype was seen a few times. A clone one base away is much larger, so this may be a read error. The gene calls are TRBV12-3 or TRBV12-4 and TRBJ2-2; D gene uncertain. The CDR3 loop spans 15 amino acids. The CDR3 DNA is TGTGCCAGCAGTTTATGGGATTCGAACTCCGGGGAGCTGTTTTTT. Translated, it gives CASSLWDSNSGELFF.

This clonotype was detected many times. The J gene is TRBJ1-5, the V gene TRBV29-1; D gene uncertain. The germline V gene encodes CDR1 SQVTM and CDR2 ANQGSEA. The CDR3 has 13 residues. The V end was cut by 4 bases, the J end by 3 bases, with 10 bases between. The CDR3 spells CSVAPGVNQPQHF. The CDR3 coding sequence is TGCAGCGTTGCCCCCGGCGTCAATCAGCCCCAGCATTTT.